One and the same sample provided the 3 T cell receptor beta chains below, sequenced in a study of blood T cells in healthy people across ages. A second about 6 to 12 cycle PCR used barcoded and J-beta primers. A single record per CDR3 protein comes from TCRdb applying MiXCR to the 5' RACE reads. The sample lists fewer than 700,000 distinct CDR3 sequences, approximately 40% occurring once. Sequenced sample: blood. The receptors come from a man older than 75 in good health.

The chain employs TRBV25-1 and TRBJ2-3, with a weak D call TRBD1 (5 bases). The CDR3 is 17 amino acids. V shed 3 bases and J shed 0 bases, with 16 bases lying between them. Per the germline V gene, CDR1 is MGHDK and CDR2 is SYGVNS. The CDR3 sequence: CASSDPKGPISTDTQYF. The CDR3 coding sequence is TGTGCCAGCAGTGATCCGAAGGGGCCGATTAGCACAGATACGCAGTATTTT. The entire variable domain, with the rest obtained from reference TRBV25-1 and TRBJ2-3, is as follows: EADIYQTPRYLVIGTGKKITLECSQTMGHDKMYWYQQDPGMELHLIHYSYGVNSTEKGDLSSESTVSRIRTEHFPLTLESARPSHTSQYLCASSDPKGPISTDTQYFGPGTRLTVL.

This clonotype was seen more than once but under ten times. The chain recombines TRBV14 with TRBJ1-3; D is perhaps TRBD1 (5 bases). CDR1 and CDR2 from the germline V gene are SGHDN and FVKESK. The length of the CDR3 is 16 residues. V was trimmed by 0 bases and J by 0 bases, leaving 9 bases between them. CDR3 nucleotide sequence: TGTGCCAGCAGCCAAGAGAAGGGGTTCTCTGGAAACACCATATATTTT. The encoded protein is CASSQEKGFSGNTIYF.

This clonotype has more than one count but fewer than ten. The chain has TRBV7-9 and TRBJ1-6; D is perhaps TRBD1 (5 bases). This CDR3 has 14 amino acids. CDR1 SEHNR and CDR2 FQNEAQ come from the germline V gene (reference sequence). Trimming left V 1 base short and J 10 bases short, with 11 bases between. CDR3 sequence: CASSLVGVDSPLHF. CDR3 nucleotide sequence: TGTGCCAGCAGCTTAGTAGGGGTGGACTCACCCCTCCACTTT.